This TCR beta chain was documented in a study of blood T cell repertoires in COVID-19. Profiling relied on immunoSEQ multiplex PCR, and the TCRdb table lists in-frame clones only, not all of them. This sample carries approximately 210,000 clones, around 86% of them seen once, and the ten largest clones take 7% to 8.5%. This clone was seen a few times. The V end lost 4 bases, the J end lost 2 bases, and 5 bases lay between the germline ends. The CDR3 runs 12 residues. Per germline, CDR1 WSHSY and CDR2 SAAADI. This clonotype was sampled from a man younger than 45 in a cohort exposed to, infected with or recovered from COVID-19 (not recorded which). Sequenced: PBMCs or T cells enriched from blood (not recorded which). This rearrangement joins TRBV10-2 to TRBJ1-2; no clear D. The CDR3 DNA follows: TGCGCCAGCAGTGGAGCGAACTATGGCTACACCTTC. Its translation: CASSGANYGYTF.